This T cell receptor (beta chain) is drawn from a study of T-cell reconstitution after alpha-beta-depleted transplantation in children. CDR3 length: 16 amino acids. The germline V gene encodes CDR1 MDHEN and CDR2 SYDVKM. V lost 2 bases, J lost 8 bases, and 13 bases stayed unmatched. The authors prepared the TCRbeta library with unique molecular identifiers. MiXCR was run by TCRdb on the PCR reads, yielding one entry per CDR3 protein. Of about 240,000 distinct CDR3 sequences in the sample, around 25% were seen once. The chain recombines TRBV28 with TRBJ2-3, with 7 nucleotides matching TRBD2. Sequencing was performed on PBMCs, taken before TCRalphabeta/CD19-depleted stem cell transplant. This receptor was taken from a girl aged 2-10 years with Fanconi anemia, due to receive a stem cell transplant. The CDR3 DNA reads as TGTGCCAGCAGTTTAAGGGCGGGGGTAGCGAGCGGTACGCAGTATTTT. This codes for CASSLRAGVASGTQYF. The whole variable domain, remainder taken from reference TRBV28 and TRBJ2-3, is DVKVTQSSRYLVKRTGEKVFLECVQDMDHENMFWYRQDPGLGLRLIYFSYDVKMKEKGDIPEGYSVSREKKERFSLILESASTNQTSMYLCASSLRAGVASGTQYFGPGTRLTVL.